This entry is about one T cell receptor beta chain. Its antigen is currently unknown. The sample comes from a study of cytomegalovirus exposure and HLA in healthy donors. Both 60 Vbeta primers and 13 Jbeta primers went into the PCR. Clones were read by immunoSEQ multiplex PCR, and TCRdb kept only the in-frame ones, dropping some. Found here are 90,000 to 150,000 clones, roughly 72% of them singletons; the top ten hold roughly 12%. General observations from the study: In a later analysis, a genetic analysis reported fewer productive-TCR N-insertions in an Asian-associated ancestry cluster than the cohort average. A few V segments could not be told apart, such as TRBV6-2 and TRBV6-3, and were left out. The listing of some 170 TCR beta chains classed them as cytomegalovirus-associated. Another analysis was done later, and it associated approximately 18,000 TCR beta sequences with HLA alleles at 0.05 false discovery rate.

V lost 1 base, J lost 6 bases, and 5 bases stayed unmatched. Germline CDR1 and CDR2: LGHNA and YNFKEQ. The CDR3 length is 15 residues. Input material: PBMCs. The origin of this receptor is a woman aged 45-65 years in good health and CMV-seropositive. This sequence joins TRBV4-2 and TRBJ1-4; 7 bases line up with TRBD1. CDR3 region: CASSQVFGTDEKLFF. The CDR3, as DNA: TGTGCCAGCAGCCAAGTGTTTGGGACAGATGAAAAACTGTTTTTT.